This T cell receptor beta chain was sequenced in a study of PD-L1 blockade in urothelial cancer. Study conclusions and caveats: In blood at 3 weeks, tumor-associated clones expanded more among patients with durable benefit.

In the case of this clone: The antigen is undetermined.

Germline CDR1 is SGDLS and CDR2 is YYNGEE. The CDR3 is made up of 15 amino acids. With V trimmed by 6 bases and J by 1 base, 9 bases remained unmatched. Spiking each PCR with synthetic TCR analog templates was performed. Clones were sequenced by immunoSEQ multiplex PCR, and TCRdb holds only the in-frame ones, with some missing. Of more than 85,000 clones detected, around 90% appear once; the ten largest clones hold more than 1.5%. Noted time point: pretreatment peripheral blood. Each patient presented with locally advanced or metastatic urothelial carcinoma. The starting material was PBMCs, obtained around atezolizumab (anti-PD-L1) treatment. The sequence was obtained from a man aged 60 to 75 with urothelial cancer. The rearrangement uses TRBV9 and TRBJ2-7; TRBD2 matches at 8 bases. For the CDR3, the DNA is TGTGCCAGCACCCGGGGGGTAGCGGGGTCCTACGAGCAGTACTTC. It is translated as CASTRGVAGSYEQYF.